This T cell receptor (beta chain) is drawn from a study of blood T cell repertoires in COVID-19. In the study's own analysis: From reference gene primer amplification, estimates of nucleated cell counts were derived. Measured with immunoSEQ multiplex PCR; TCRdb has only the in-frame clones, and not every one. V, J and clone size are those of that table, while D and trimming were read from the DNA. The sample yields over 300,000 clones, 89% seen once. Germline CDR1 SGHAT, CDR2 FQNNGV. With 5 bases clipped from V and 5 bases from J, the junction kept 6 bases outside the gene matches. This CDR3 has 14 residues.

V usage is TRBV11-2 and J usage is TRBJ2-5; 9 bases map to TRBD1. Material: peripheral blood. This clonotype was sampled from a man in his forties with acute or convalescent COVID-19. CDR3 in amino acids: CASSPRDRAETQYF. The CDR3 DNA sequence: TGTGCCAGCAGCCCACGGGACAGGGCCGAGACCCAGTACTTC.